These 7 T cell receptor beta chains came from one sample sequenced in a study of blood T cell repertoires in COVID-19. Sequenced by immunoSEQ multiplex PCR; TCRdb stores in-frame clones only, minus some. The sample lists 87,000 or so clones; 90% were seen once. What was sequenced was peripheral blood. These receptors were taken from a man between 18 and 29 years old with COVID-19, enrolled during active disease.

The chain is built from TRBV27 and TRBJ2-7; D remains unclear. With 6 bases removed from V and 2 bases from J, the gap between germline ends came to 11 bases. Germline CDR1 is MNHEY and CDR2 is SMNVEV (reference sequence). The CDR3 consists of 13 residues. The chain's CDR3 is CASRGGPTYEQYF. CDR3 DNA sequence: TGTGCCAGCAGAGGTGGGCCTACCTACGAGCAGTACTTC.

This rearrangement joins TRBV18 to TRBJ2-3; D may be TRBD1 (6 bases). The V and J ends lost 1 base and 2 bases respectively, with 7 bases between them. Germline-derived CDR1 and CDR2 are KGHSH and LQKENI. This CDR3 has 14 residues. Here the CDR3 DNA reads TGTGCCAGCTCACCACAGGGACACACAGATACGCAGTATTTT. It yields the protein CASSPQGHTDTQYF. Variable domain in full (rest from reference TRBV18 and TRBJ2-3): NAGVMQNPRHLVRRRGQEARLRCSPMKGHSHVYWYRQLPEEGLKFMVYLQKENIIDESGMPKERFSAEFPKEGPSILRIQQVVRGDSAAYFCASSPQGHTDTQYFGPGTRLTVL.

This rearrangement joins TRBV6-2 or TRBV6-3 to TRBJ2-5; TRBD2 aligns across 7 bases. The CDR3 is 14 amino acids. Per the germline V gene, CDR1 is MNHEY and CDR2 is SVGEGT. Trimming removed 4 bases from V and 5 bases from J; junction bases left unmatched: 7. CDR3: CASSSSSGGETQYF. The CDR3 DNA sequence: TGTGCCAGCAGTTCCTCTAGCGGAGGGGAGACCCAGTACTTC.

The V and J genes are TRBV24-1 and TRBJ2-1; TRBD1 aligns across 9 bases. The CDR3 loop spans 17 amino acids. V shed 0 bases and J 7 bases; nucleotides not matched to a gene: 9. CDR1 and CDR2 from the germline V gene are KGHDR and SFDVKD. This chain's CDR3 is CATSDLPRTGEGNEQFF. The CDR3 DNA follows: TGTGCCACCAGTGATTTGCCCCGGACAGGGGAGGGTAATGAGCAGTTCTTC.

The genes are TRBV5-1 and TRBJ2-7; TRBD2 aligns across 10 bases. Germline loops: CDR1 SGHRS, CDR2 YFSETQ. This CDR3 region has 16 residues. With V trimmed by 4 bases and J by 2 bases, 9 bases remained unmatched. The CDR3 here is CASSHISGRYTYEQYF. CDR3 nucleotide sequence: TGCGCCAGCAGCCATATTAGCGGGAGGTATACCTACGAGCAGTACTTC.

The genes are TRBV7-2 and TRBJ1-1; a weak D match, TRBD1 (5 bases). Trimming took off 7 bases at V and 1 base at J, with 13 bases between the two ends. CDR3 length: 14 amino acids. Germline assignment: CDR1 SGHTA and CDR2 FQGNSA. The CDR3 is CASTKGQENTEAFF. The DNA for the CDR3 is TGTGCCAGCACAAAAGGACAAGAGAACACTGAAGCTTTCTTT.

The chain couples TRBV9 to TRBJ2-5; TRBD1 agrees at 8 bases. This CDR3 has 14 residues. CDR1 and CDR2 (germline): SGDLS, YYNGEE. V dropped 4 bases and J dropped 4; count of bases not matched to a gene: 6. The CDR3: CASSPQGARETQYF. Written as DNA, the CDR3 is TGTGCCAGCAGCCCTCAGGGGGCGCGAGAGACCCAGTACTTC.